The rows below give T cell receptor beta chains drawn from one sample of a study of cytomegalovirus exposure and HLA in healthy donors. The assay was immunoSEQ multiplex PCR, and TCRdb's table has in-frame clones only and misses some. This table holds 150,000 to 200,000 clones, about two thirds found once. The sample was PBMCs. Every receptor here comes from a woman in her late teens or twenties in good health and CMV-seropositive. Both conserved end residues are part of each CDR3. A D gene is named only where the DNA matches it firmly. Clone size is stated in some rows and not others, as once, few, many or a class when expanded.

clone size	J gene	V gene	D gene	CDR3 DNA	CDR3 protein
.	TRBJ2-7	TRBV15	.	TGTGCCACCAGCAGAGATTCCCGGGTCGAGCAGTACTTC	CATSRDSRVEQYF
.	TRBJ2-3	TRBV10-1	.	TGCGCCAGCAGCGATGGGACGGGAGCACCAGATACGCAGTATTTT	CASSDGTGAPDTQYF
.	TRBJ2-1	TRBV7-2	.	TGTGCCAGCAGCCCAATCGGAACTATTGGGGGGTACAATGAGCAGTTCTTC	CASSPIGTIGGYNEQFF
.	TRBJ2-7	TRBV6-5	.	TGTGCCAGCAGTTACGGGGGAGGCTTGACCTACGAGCAGTACTTC	CASSYGGGLTYEQYF
.	TRBJ2-1	TRBV10-1	TRBD1	TGCGCCAGCAGGGGACAGGGGAGCAATGAGCAGTTCTTC	CASRGQGSNEQFF
.	TRBJ2-7	TRBV5-4	TRBD2	TGTGCCAGCAGCCAGGTGGGAAGCGGGAGCCGGCACGAGCAGTACTTC	CASSQVGSGSRHEQYF
.	TRBJ2-7	TRBV7-9	.	TGTGCCAGCAGCTCCAGCTCCTACGAGCAGTACTTC	CASSSSSYEQYF
.	TRBJ2-1	TRBV7-2	.	TGTGCCAGCAGCCACCCACCGCCCGGGGGTGAGCAGTTCTTC	CASSHPPPGGEQFF
.	TRBJ2-2	TRBV18	.	TGTGCCAGCTCCGCCGACAGGTTGGCCGGGGAGCTGTTTTTT	CASSADRLAGELFF
.	TRBJ1-1	TRBV19	.	TGTGCCAGTAACCCGTGGGGGAGGGCGGCCTCGAGTGGCACTGAAGCTTTCTTT	CASNPWGRAASSGTEAFF
few	TRBJ2-1	TRBV4-1	TRBD1	TGCGCCAGCAGCCAAGTAGGGACAGGTTTGAGCTCCTACAATGAGCAGTTCTTC	CASSQVGTGLSSYNEQFF
few	TRBJ2-1	TRBV5-4	TRBD2	TGTGCCAGCAGCTCGGGGACTAGCGACTACAATGAGCAGTTCTTC	CASSSGTSDYNEQFF
.	TRBJ2-7	TRBV19	TRBD2	TGTGCCAGTAGTACGAGCGGGGGGTACTACGAGCAGTACTTC	CASSTSGGYYEQYF
.	TRBJ2-7	TRBV4-1	.	TGCGCCAGCAGCCAATCCCCCAGGGTTAACGAGCAGTACTTC	CASSQSPRVNEQYF
.	TRBJ1-1	TRBV5-1	.	TGCGCCAGCACAGGGGACACTGAAGCTTTCTTT	CASTGDTEAFF